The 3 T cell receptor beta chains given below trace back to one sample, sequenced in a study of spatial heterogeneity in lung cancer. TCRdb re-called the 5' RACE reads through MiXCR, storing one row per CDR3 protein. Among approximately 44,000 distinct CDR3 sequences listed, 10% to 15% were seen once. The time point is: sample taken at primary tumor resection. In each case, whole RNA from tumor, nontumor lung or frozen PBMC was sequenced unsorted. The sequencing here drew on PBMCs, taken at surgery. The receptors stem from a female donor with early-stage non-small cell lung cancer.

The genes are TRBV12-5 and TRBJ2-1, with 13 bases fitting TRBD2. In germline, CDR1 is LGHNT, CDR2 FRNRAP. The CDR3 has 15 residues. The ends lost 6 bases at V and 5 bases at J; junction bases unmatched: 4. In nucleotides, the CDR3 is TGTGCTAGTGGGTCCGGGACTAGCGGGGACAATGAGCAGTTCTTC. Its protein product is CASGSGTSGDNEQFF.

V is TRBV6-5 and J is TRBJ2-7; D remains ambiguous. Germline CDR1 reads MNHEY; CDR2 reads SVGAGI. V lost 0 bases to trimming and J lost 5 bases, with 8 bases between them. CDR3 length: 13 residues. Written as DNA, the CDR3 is TGTGCCAGCAGTTACTCGAAGTGGGACGAGCAGTACTTC. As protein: CASSYSKWDEQYF.

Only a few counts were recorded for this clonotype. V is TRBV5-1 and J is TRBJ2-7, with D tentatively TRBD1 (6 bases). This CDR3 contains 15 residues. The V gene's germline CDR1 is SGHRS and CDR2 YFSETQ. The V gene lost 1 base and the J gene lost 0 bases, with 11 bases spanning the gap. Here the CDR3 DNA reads TGCGCCAGCAGCTTGCTACAGGGAAGCTCCTACGAGCAGTACTTC. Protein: CASSLLQGSSYEQYF.